This is a list of T cell receptor beta chains from one sample in a study of T cells in Graves' hyperthyroidism and ophthalmopathy. Via MiXCR, TCRdb re-called the multiplex PCR reads, giving one row per CDR3 protein. Of 550,000 to 800,000 distinct CDR3 sequences listed, around 17% are singletons. The specimen sequenced was blood. The receptors here all came from a man younger than 30 with Graves' hyperthyroidism. Both conserved end residues are trimmed from each CDR3. The order of the fields is V gene, CDR3 protein.

v_call: TRBV25-1
cdr3_aa: ASSPRGMGGHPGETQY

v_call: TRBV7-2
cdr3_aa: ASSLDSGQGEYEQY

v_call: TRBV7-3
cdr3_aa: ASSPGGNMNTEAF

v_call: TRBV4-1
cdr3_aa: ASSQRQGAGEAF

v_call: TRBV3-1
cdr3_aa: ASSHRRGRNAQETQY

v_call: TRBV2
cdr3_aa: ASSETGSGPDSPLH

v_call: TRBV12-3/TRBV12-4
cdr3_aa: ASSLRSGIARPDTQY

v_call: TRBV4-1
cdr3_aa: ASSPTVVQETQY

v_call: TRBV20-1
cdr3_aa: SARKGGRFYEQY

v_call: TRBV5-6
cdr3_aa: ASSSHTGAYEQY

v_call: TRBV19
cdr3_aa: ASSATSKRGTDTQY

v_call: TRBV27
cdr3_aa: ASSLTGGTQPQH

v_call: TRBV19
cdr3_aa: ASSILHPGTGFRGYT

v_call: TRBV19
cdr3_aa: ASSIALHRWGTGELF

v_call: TRBV2
cdr3_aa: ASSGGRVYNEQF

v_call: TRBV5-4
cdr3_aa: ASSFETLSYNEQF

v_call: TRBV18
cdr3_aa: ASSSSRDPTQY

v_call: TRBV18
cdr3_aa: ASSSAHGTGEETQY

v_call: TRBV6-5
cdr3_aa: ASSYSMPGLITDTQY

v_call: TRBV5-1
cdr3_aa: ASSVGGQGATDTQY

v_call: TRBV12-3/TRBV12-4
cdr3_aa: ASIPAGSGETQY

v_call: TRBV27
cdr3_aa: AGSFGQGASYEQY

v_call: TRBV28
cdr3_aa: ASRAGTGNYGYT

v_call: TRBV2
cdr3_aa: ASNQGMNTEAF

v_call: TRBV4-2
cdr3_aa: ASSVRRLAYNEQF

v_call: TRBV29-1
cdr3_aa: SVEYPGGAYNEQF

v_call: TRBV6-1
cdr3_aa: ASLDRGSYGYT

v_call: TRBV7-2
cdr3_aa: ASSLQGDNTQY

v_call: TRBV6-5
cdr3_aa: ASSYSRKIGASTEAF